This TCR beta chain was recorded in a study of response to subunit inactivated influenza vaccine. Trimming removed 5 bases from V and 2 bases from J; junction bases left unmatched: 8. Germline assignment: CDR1 DFQATT and CDR2 SNEGSKA (reference sequence). This CDR3 has 14 amino acids. A single record per CDR3 protein comes from TCRdb applying MiXCR to the RT-PCR reads. The profile shows hundreds of thousands of distinct CDR3 sequences, 10% to 15% of them singletons. This chain uses TRBV20-1 with TRBJ2-5, with 7 bases that match TRBD1. This sample comprised PBMCs from blood, obtained on the day of vaccination. This TCR came from a man aged 45 to 65 who received an inactivated influenza vaccine. The CDR3 region is CSADIRQGQETQYF. The CDR3 DNA reads as TGCAGTGCTGACATAAGACAGGGTCAAGAGACCCAGTACTTC.